This T cell receptor beta chain emerged from a study of identical twins. Study findings and constraints: Diverse VJ usage suggested most zero-insertion clonotypes were not invariant T cells. Modeled out-of-frame TCR alpha sharing in monozygotic twins fell below observed levels.

Trimming took 0 bases from V and 3 from J, leaving 9 bases between them. CDR3 length: 14 amino acids. Looked up from germline, CDR1 is SGHTA and CDR2 is FQGNSA. Note on this clonotype: Its antigen is still unknown.

No donor was unhealthy or non-Caucasian. MiXCR, run by TCRdb on the 5' RACE reads, gives a single entry per CDR3 protein. The sample carries approximately 220,000 distinct CDR3 sequences, around 8.1% recorded once. These same data were also listed under a study on yellow fever vaccine responses in identical twins.

Sequences were obtained from memory (CD45RO+) T cells sorted from blood. The rearrangement uses TRBV7-2 and TRBJ2-7; D possibly uses TRBD1 or TRBD2 (5 bases each). The TCR sequence derives from a woman younger than 35 in good health. CDR3 residues: CASSLAQEDYEQYF. In nucleotides, the CDR3 is TGTGCCAGCAGCTTAGCACAGGAGGACTACGAGCAGTACTTC.